This T cell receptor (beta chain) was retrieved from a study of blood T cell repertoires in COVID-19. Sequencing used immunoSEQ multiplex PCR; TCRdb keeps in-frame clones, though not all of them. Of about 150,000 clones in the sample, roughly 91% were seen once. Trimming shortened V by 2 bases and J by 6 bases, and 8 bases separated the two germline ends. The CDR3 spans 12 residues. CDR1 is SGHAT, CDR2 FQNNGV, per germline. The gene calls are TRBV11-2 and TRBJ2-7; possibly TRBD1 for D (5 bases). Sequenced input: peripheral blood. The receptor comes from a man between 60 and 75 years old with active or convalescent COVID-19. CDR3 sequence (DNA): TGTGCCAGCAGCTTACAGGGTTTCGAGCAGTACTTC. Amino acid sequence: CASSLQGFEQYF.